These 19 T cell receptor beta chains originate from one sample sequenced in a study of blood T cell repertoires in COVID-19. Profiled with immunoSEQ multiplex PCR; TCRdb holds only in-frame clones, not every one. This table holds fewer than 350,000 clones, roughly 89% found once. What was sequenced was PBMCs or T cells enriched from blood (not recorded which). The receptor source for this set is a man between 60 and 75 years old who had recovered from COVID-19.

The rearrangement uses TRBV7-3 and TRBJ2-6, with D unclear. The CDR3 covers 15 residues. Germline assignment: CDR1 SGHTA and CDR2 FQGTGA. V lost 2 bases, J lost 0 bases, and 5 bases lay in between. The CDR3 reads CASSLDISGANVLTF. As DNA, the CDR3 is TGTGCCAGCAGCTTAGACATCTCTGGGGCCAACGTCCTGACTTTC.

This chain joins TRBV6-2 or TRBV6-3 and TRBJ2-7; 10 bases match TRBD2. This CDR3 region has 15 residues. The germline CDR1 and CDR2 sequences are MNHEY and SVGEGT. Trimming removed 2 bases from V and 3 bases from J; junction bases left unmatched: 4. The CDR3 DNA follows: TGTGCCAGCAGTTACGACGCTAGCGGGAGCTACGAGCAGTACTTC. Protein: CASSYDASGSYEQYF.

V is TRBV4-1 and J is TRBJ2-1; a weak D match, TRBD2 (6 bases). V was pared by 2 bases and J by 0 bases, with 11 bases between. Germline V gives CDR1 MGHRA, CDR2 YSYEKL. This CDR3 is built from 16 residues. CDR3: CASSQIGGSSYNEQFF. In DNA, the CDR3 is TGCGCCAGCAGCCAAATAGGAGGGAGCTCCTACAATGAGCAGTTCTTC.

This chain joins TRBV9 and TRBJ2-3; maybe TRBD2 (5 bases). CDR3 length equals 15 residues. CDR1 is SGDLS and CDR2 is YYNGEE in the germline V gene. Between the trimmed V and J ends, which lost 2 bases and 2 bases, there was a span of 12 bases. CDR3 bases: TGTGCCAGCAGCGTCGCTAGCTGGATCACAGATACGCAGTATTTT. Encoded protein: CASSVASWITDTQYF. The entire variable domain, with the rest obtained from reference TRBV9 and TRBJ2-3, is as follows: DSGVTQTPKHLITATGQRVTLRCSPRSGDLSVYWYQQSLDQGLQFLIQYYNGEERAKGNILERFSAQQFPDLHSELNLSSLELGDSALYFCASSVASWITDTQYFGPGTRLTVL.

The CDR3 DNA follows: TGCGCCAGCAGGGTGGGGACAGGGGGCGAAAAACTGTTTTTT. The encoded protein is CASRVGTGGEKLFF. The chain recombines TRBV5-1 with TRBJ1-4, with TRBD1 matching over 12 bases. This CDR3 is built from 14 residues. After removal of 5 bases from V and 8 bases from J, the junction contained 4 bases not matched to a gene. From germline, CDR1 is SGHRS and CDR2 YFSETQ.

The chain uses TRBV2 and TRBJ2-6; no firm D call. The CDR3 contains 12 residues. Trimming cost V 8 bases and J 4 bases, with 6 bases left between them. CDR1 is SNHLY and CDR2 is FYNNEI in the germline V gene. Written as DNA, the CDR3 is TGTGCCAGCGCGGAAGGGGCCAACGTCCTGACTTTC. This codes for CASAEGANVLTF.

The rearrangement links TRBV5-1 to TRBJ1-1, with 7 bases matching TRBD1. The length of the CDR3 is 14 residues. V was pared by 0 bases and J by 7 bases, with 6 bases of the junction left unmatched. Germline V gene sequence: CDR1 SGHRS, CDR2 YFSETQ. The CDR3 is CASSLVGGIGEAFF. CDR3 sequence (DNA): TGCGCCAGCAGCTTGGTAGGGGGCATAGGTGAAGCTTTCTTT.

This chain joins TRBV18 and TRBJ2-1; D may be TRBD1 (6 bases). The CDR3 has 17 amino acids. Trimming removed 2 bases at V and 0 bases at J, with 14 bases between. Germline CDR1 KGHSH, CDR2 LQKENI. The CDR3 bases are TGTGCCAGCTCACCAATCCAGGGGACGAGCTCCTACAATGAGCAGTTCTTC. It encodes CASSPIQGTSSYNEQFF.

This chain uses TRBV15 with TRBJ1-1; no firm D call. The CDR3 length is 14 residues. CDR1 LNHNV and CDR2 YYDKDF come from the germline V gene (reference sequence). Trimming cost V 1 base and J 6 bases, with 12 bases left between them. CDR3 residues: CATSRGGRGAEAFF. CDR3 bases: TGTGCCACCAGCAGAGGTGGGAGAGGAGCTGAAGCTTTCTTT.

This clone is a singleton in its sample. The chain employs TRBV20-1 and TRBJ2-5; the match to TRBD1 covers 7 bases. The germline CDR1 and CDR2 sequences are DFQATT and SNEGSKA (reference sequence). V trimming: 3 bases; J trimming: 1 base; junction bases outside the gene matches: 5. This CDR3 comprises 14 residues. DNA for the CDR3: TGCAGTGCTAGTGACAGGGTGAGCCAAGAGACCCAGTACTTC. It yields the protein CSASDRVSQETQYF.

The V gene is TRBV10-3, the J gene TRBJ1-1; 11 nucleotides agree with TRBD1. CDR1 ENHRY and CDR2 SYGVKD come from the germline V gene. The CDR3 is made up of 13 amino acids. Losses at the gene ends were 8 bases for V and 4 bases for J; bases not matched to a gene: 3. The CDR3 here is CAIGDRGGTEAFF. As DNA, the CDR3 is TGTGCCATCGGGGACAGGGGGGGCACTGAAGCTTTCTTT.

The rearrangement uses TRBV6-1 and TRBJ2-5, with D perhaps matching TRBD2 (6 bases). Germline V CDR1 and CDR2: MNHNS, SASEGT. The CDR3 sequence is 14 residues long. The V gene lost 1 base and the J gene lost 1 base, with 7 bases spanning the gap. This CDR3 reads CASSEGTTQETQYF. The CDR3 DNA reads TGTGCCAGCAGTGAAGGGACTACCCAAGAGACCCAGTACTTC.

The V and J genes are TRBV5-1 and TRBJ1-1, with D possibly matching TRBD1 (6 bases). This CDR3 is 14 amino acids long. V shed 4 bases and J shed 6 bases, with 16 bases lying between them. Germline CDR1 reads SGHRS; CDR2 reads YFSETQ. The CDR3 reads CASSDPTGHPEAFF. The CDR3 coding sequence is TGCGCCAGCAGCGATCCAACGGGACACCCTGAAGCTTTCTTT.

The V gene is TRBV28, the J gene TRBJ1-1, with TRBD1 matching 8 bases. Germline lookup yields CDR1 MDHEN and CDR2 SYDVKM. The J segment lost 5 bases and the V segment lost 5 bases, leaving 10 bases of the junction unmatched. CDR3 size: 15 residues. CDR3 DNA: TGTGCCAGCAGTACCAGGACAGGGTTAAGAACTGAAGCTTTCTTT. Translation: CASSTRTGLRTEAFF. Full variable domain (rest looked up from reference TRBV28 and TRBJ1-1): DVKVTQSSRYLVKRTGEKVFLECVQDMDHENMFWYRQDPGLGLRLIYFSYDVKMKEKGDIPEGYSVSREKKERFSLILESASTNQTSMYLCASSTRTGLRTEAFFGQGTRLTVV.

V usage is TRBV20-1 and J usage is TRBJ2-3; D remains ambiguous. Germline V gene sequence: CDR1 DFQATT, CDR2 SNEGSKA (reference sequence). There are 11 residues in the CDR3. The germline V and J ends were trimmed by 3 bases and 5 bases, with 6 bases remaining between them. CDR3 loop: CSASIVDTQYF. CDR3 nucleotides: TGCAGTGCTAGTATCGTAGATACGCAGTATTTT.

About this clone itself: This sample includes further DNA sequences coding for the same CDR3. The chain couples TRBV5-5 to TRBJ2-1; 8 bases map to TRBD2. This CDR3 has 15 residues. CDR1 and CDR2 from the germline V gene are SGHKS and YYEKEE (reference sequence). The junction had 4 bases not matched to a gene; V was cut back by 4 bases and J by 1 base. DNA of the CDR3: TGTGCCAGCAGCCCCGGACTAGCTTCCTACAATGAGCAGTTCTTC. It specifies CASSPGLASYNEQFF.

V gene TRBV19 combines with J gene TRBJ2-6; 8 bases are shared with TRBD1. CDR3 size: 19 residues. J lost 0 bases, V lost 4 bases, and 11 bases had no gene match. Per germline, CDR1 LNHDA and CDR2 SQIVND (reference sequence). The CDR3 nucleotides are TGTGCCAGTAGTAGCGGACCGGGACAGGATTACTCTGGGGCCAACGTCCTGACTTTC. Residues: CASSSGPGQDYSGANVLTF.

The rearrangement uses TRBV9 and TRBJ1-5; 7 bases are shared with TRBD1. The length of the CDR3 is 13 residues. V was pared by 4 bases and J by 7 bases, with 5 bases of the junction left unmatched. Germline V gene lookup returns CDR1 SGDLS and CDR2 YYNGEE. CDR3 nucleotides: TGTGCCAGCAGCCGACAGGGAGAACAGCCCCAGCATTTT. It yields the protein CASSRQGEQPQHF. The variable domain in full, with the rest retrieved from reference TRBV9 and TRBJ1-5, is DSGVTQTPKHLITATGQRVTLRCSPRSGDLSVYWYQQSLDQGLQFLIQYYNGEERAKGNILERFSAQQFPDLHSELNLSSLELGDSALYFCASSRQGEQPQHFGDGTRLSIL.

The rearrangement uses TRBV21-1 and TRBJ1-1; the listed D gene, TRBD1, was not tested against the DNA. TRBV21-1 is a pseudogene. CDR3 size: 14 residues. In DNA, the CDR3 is TGTGCCAGCACCTCCAGGGGGCTTGGCACTGAAGCTTTCTTT. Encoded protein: CASTSRGLGTEAFF.